The sequence of this T cell receptor (beta chain) was determined in a study of OX40 agonist ivuxolimab in advanced cancers. Findings and caveats of the study: At doses 0.1 to 3.0 mg/kg, CD4+ and CD8+ clones expanded.

About this clone: Its antigen is as yet unknown.

Using immunoSEQ multiplex PCR, the repertoire was profiled, and TCRdb retains in-frame clones only, with some absent. Among tens of thousands of clones listed, roughly 90% were seen once. The CDR3 spans 15 residues. Trimming took off 1 base at V and 6 bases at J, with 13 bases between the two ends. The germline V gene encodes CDR1 MGHRA and CDR2 YSYEKL. At baseline, cycle 4 day 1, and cycle 7 day 1, blood was sampled. The sample in question was CD4+ or CD8+ T cells sorted from blood, obtained in a trial of the OX40 agonist ivuxolimab. The genes are TRBV4-1 and TRBJ2-1; D possibly uses TRBD1 or TRBD2 (5 bases each). The clonotype originates from an adult with an advanced solid tumor such as melanoma, head and neck, liver or kidney cancer. CDR3 amino acids: CASSQAPNGANEQFF. CDR3 nucleotides: TGCGCCAGCAGCCAAGCGCCGAACGGGGCCAATGAGCAGTTCTTC.